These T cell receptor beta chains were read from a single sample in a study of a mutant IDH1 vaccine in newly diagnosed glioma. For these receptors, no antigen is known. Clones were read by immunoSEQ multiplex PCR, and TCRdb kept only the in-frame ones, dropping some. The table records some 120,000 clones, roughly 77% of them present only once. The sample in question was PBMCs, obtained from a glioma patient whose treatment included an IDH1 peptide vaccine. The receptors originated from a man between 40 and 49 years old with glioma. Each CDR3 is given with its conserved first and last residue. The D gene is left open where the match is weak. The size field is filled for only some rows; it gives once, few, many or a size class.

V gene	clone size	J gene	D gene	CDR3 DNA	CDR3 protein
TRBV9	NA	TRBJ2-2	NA	TGTGCCAGCAGCGTACAGGGGGGCACCGGGGAGCTGTTTTTT	CASSVQGGTGELFF
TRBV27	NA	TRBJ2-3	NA	TGTGCCAGCAGGAGCACAGATACGCAGTATTTT	CASRSTDTQYF
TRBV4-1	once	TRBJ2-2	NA	TGCGCCAGCAGCCTCCCCGGGGAGCTGTTTTTT	CASSLPGELFF
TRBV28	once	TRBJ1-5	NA	TGTGCCAGCAGTAGACAAGACTGGAATCAGCCCCAGCATTTT	CASSRQDWNQPQHF
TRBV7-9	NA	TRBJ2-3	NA	TGTGCCAGCAGCCCCAATGACAGCCTTGGAGATACGCAGTATTTT	CASSPNDSLGDTQYF
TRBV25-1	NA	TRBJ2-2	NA	TGTGCCAGCAGTGACCTCACCGGGGAGCTGTTTTTT	CASSDLTGELFF
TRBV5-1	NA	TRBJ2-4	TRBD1	TGCGCCAGCAGCCAGGGTCCTGACAGGGGCAAAAACATTCAGTACTTC	CASSQGPDRGKNIQYF
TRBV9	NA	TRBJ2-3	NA	TGTGCCAGCAGCGTAGGAGGGGGTTATAGCACAGATACGCAGTATTTT	CASSVGGGYSTDTQYF
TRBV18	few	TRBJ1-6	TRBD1	TGTGCCAGCTCCTTGGACAGGGGTAATTCACCCCTCCACTTT	CASSLDRGNSPLHF
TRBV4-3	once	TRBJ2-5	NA	TGCGCCAGCAGCCAAGCCCACGGTGAGACCCAGTACTTC	CASSQAHGETQYF
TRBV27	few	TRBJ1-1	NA	TGTGCCAGCAGTCCAGGGGTTGTGAACACTGAAGCTTTCTTT	CASSPGVVNTEAFF
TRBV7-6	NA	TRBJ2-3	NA	TGTGCCAGCAGCCCGAGGACGATCACAGATACGCAGTATTTT	CASSPRTITDTQYF
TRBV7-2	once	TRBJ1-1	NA	TGTGCCAGCAGCTTAAGACACGGGGAACACGTTGGGACTGAAGCTTTCTTT	CASSLRHGEHVGTEAFF
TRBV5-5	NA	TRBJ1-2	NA	TGTGCCAGCAGCTTGGTGGTTCAGGGGAACTATGGCTACACCTTC	CASSLVVQGNYGYTF
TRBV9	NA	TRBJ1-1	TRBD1	TGTGCCAGCAGCGTAAATATCAGGGGGGAGAACACTGAAGCTTTCTTT	CASSVNIRGENTEAFF
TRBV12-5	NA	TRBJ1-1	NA	TGTGCTAGTGCCGTACGGGGGACTGAAGCTTTCTTT	CASAVRGTEAFF
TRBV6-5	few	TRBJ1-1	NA	TGTGCCAGCAGTTACTCGGGGCAGGGGAGGTACACTGAAGCTTTCTTT	CASSYSGQGRYTEAFF
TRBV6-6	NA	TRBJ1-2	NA	TGTGCCAGCAGTTACTCTGGAGCTATCGGCTACACCTTC	CASSYSGAIGYTF
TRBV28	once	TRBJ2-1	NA	TGTGCCAGCAACTGGGGGGCGAGTGAGCAGTTCTTC	CASNWGASEQFF
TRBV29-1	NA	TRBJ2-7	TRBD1	TGCAGCGTTGAAGATACGGGACAGGGGATCTACGAGCAGTACTTC	CSVEDTGQGIYEQYF
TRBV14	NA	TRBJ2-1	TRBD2	TGTGCCAGCAGCGAAGGGACTACGGAGTTCTTC	CASSEGTTEFF
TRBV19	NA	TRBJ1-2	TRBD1	TGTGCCAGTAGTATTAACAGGGGCGCGGGCTACACCTTC	CASSINRGAGYTF
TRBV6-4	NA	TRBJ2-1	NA	TGTGCCAGCAGTGACCCCCCCTACAATGAGCAGTTCTTC	CASSDPPYNEQFF
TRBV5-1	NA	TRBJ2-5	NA	TGCGCCAGCAGCTCCACTGTCAGGGAAGAGACCCAGTACTTC	CASSSTVREETQYF
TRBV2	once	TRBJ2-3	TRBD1	TGTGCCAGCAGTGAAACGGGACAGGGCACAGATACGCAGTATTTT	CASSETGQGTDTQYF
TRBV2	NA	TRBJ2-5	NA	TGTGCCAGCTTGAGTAGGGGAGTAAGGGAGACCCAGTACTTC	CASLSRGVRETQYF
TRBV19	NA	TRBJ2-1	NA	TGTGCCAGTAGTATAGTAGGGATCAACAATGAGCAGTTCTTC	CASSIVGINNEQFF
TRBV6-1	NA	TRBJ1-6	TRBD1	TGTGCCAGCAACCGAAGGACAGGTGGAAATTCACCCCTCCACTTT	CASNRRTGGNSPLHF
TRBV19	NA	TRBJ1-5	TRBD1	TGTGCCAGTAATGGGGACAGGGGCAGCAATCAGCCCCAGCATTTT	CASNGDRGSNQPQHF
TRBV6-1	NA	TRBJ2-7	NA	TGTGCCACCCTCAGGGGGGGGGCTTTTGGCGAGCAGTACTTC	CATLRGGAFGEQYF
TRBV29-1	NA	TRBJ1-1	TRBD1	TGCAGCGTCGGGACAGGGGGTCACACTGAAGCTTTCTTT	CSVGTGGHTEAFF
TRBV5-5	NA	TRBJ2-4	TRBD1	TGTGCCAGCAGCCCTCGGACAGGCTCGGGGTTGGGCATTCAGTACTTC	CASSPRTGSGLGIQYF
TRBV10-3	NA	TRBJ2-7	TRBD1	TGTGCCATCAGTGAGTCCATAGGGGGCTACTACGAGCAGTACTTC	CAISESIGGYYEQYF
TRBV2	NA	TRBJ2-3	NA	TGTGCCAGCAGTGCGGAGGGGGCGACAGATACGCAGTATTTT	CASSAEGATDTQYF
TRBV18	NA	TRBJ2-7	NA	TGTGCCAGCTCACCAGGTGATGAGCAGTACTTC	CASSPGDEQYF